The clone carrying this TCR beta chain was picked up a small number of times. TCRdb's copy holds only in-frame clones and misses some; the assay was immunoSEQ multiplex PCR. The table shows around 68,000 clones, with 89% occurring only once. The data derive from a study of blood T cell repertoires in COVID-19. Overall study context: The origin of the acute and convalescent COVID-19 samples was the United States, Italy and Spain. In each case, the material was cDNA or gDNA derived from T cells, B-cell-depleted T cells, or PBMCs.

The CDR3 runs to 13 residues. V lost 1 base to trimming and J lost 11 bases; unmatched junction nucleotides: 0. Germline CDR1 SGHVS, CDR2 FNYEAQ. Material: peripheral blood. This rearrangement joins TRBV7-6 to TRBJ1-6; 9 nucleotides align to TRBD1. This receptor was taken from a man aged 45-60 years with active COVID-19. CDR3 protein: CASSLGQGAPLHF. The CDR3 nucleotides read TGTGCCAGCAGCTTAGGACAGGGGGCACCCCTCCACTTT.